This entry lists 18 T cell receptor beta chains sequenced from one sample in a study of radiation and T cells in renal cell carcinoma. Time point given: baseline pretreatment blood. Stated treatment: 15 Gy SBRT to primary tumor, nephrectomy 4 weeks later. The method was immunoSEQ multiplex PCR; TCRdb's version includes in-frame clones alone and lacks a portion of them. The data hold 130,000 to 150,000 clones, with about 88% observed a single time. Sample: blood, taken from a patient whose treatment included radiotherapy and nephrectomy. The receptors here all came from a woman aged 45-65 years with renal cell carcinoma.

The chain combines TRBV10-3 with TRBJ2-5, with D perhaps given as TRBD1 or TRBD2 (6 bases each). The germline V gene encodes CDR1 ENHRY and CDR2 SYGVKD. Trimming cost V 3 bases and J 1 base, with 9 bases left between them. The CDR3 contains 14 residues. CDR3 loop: CAISDGGLQETQYF. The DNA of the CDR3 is TGTGCCATCAGTGATGGGGGGCTCCAAGAGACCCAGTACTTC.

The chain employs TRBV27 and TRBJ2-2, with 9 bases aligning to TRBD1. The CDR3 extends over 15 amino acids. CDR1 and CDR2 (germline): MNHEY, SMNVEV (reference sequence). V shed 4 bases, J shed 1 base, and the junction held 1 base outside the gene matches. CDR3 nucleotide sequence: TGTGCCAGCAGTTGGGGACAGGGGAACACCGGGGAGCTGTTTTTT. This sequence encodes CASSWGQGNTGELFF.

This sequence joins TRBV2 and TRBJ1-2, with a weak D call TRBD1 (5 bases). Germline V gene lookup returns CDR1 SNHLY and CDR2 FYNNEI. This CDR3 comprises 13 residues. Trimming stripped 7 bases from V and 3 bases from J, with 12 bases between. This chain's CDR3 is CASTGGVDYGYTF. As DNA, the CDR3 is TGTGCCAGCACGGGGGGGGTTGACTATGGCTACACCTTC.

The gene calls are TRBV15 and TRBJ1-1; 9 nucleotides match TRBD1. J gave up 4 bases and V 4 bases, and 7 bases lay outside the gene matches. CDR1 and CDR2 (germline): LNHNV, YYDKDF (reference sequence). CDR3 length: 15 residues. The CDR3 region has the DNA TGTGCCACCAGCAAAGCCTCGACAGGGGGCACTGAAGCTTTCTTT. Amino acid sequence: CATSKASTGGTEAFF.

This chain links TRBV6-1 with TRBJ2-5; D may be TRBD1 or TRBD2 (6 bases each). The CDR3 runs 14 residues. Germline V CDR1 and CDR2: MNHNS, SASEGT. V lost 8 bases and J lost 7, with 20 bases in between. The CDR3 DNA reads TGTGCCAGCGTCCAAGTGGGCGGAGGGGGGACCCAGTACTTC. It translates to CASVQVGGGGTQYF.

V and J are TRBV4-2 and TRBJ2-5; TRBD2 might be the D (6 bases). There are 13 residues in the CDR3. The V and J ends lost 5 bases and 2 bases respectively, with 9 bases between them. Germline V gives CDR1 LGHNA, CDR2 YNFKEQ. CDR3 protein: CASSAGLQETQYF. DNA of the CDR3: TGTGCCAGCAGCGCGGGACTTCAAGAGACCCAGTACTTC.

CDR3 nucleotide sequence: TGTGCCAGTAGTATCAGCAGTCTCTATAATTCACCCCTCCACTTT. Protein product: CASSISSLYNSPLHF. This rearrangement joins TRBV19 to TRBJ1-6; D is unclear. V shed 3 bases and J shed 3 bases, with 9 bases lying between them. The germline gives CDR1 LNHDA, CDR2 SQIVND (reference sequence). This CDR3 has 15 residues.

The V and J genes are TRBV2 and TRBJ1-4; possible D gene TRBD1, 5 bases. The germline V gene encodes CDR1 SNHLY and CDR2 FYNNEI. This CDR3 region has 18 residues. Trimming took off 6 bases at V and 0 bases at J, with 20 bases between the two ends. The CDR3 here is CASRDRDPRSATNEKLFF. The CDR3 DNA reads TGTGCCAGCAGGGATCGGGACCCTCGATCTGCAACTAATGAAAAACTGTTTTTT. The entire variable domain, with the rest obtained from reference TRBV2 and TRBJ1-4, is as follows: EPEVTQTPSHQVTQMGQEVILRCVPISNHLYFYWYRQILGQKVEFLVSFYNNEISEKSEIFDDQFSVERPDGSNFTLKIRSTKLEDSAMYFCASRDRDPRSATNEKLFFGSGTQLSVL.

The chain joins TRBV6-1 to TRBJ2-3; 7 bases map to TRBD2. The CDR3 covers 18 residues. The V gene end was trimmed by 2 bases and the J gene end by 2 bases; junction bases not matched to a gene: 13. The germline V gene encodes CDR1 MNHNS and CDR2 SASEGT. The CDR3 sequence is CASSERLGAGPLTDTQYF. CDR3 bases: TGTGCCAGCAGTGAAAGGCTAGGAGCGGGGCCCCTCACAGATACGCAGTATTTT.

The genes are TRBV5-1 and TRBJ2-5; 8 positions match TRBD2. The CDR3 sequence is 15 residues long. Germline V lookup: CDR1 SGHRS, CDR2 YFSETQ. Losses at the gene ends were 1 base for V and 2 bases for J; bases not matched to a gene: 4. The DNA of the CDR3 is TGCGCCAGCAGCTTGTGGGCGGGGGGACAAGAGACCCAGTACTTC. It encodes CASSLWAGGQETQYF.

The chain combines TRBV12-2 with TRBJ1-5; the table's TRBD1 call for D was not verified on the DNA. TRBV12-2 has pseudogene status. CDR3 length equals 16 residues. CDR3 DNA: TGTGCAAGTCGCTTAGTATCCGGACAGGGGGATCAGCCCCAGCATTTT. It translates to CASRLVSGQGDQPQHF.

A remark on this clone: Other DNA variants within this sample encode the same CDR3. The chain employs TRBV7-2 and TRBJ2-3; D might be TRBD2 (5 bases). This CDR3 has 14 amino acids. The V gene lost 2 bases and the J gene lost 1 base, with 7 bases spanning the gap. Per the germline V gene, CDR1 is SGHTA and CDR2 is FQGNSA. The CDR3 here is CASSLSGGTDTQYF. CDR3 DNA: TGTGCCAGCAGCTTAAGCGGAGGCACAGATACGCAGTATTTT. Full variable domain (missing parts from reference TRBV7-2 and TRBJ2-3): GAGVSQSPSNKVTEKGKDVELRCDPISGHTALYWYRQSLGQGLEFLIYFQGNSAPDKSGLPSDRFSAERTGGSVSTLTIQRTQQEDSAVYLCASSLSGGTDTQYFGPGTRLTVL.

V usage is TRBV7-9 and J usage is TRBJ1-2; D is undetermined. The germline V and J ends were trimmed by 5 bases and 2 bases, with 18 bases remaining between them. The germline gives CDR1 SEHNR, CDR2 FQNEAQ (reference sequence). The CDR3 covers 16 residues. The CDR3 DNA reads TGTGCCAGCAGCACTCTTAGTGGTAGGCGGAACTATGGCTACACCTTC. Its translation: CASSTLSGRRNYGYTF.

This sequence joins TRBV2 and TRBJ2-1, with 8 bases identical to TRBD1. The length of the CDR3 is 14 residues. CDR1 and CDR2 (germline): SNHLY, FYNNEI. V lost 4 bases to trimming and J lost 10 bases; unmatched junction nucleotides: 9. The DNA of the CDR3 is TGTGCCAGCAGTGGACAGGGGATTCGCGGAGAGCAGTTCTTC. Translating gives CASSGQGIRGEQFF.

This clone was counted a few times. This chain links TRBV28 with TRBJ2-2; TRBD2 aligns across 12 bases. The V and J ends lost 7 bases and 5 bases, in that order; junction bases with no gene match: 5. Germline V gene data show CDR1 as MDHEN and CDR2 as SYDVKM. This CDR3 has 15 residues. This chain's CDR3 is CASNLAGGRTGELFF. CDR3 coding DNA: TGTGCCAGCAACCTAGCGGGGGGGCGTACCGGGGAGCTGTTTTTT.

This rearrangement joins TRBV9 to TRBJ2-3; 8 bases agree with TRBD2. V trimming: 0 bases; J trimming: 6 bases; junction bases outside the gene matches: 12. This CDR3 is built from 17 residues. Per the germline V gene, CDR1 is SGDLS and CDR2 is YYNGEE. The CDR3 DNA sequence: TGTGCCAGCAGCGTAGATGTAGCGGGGATACTGGGGGATACGCAGTATTTT. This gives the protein CASSVDVAGILGDTQYF.

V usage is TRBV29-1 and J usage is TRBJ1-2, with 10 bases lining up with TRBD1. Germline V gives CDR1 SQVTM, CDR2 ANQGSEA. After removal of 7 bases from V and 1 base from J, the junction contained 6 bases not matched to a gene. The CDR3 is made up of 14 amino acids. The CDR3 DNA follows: TGCAGCGCCCATGGACAGGGGGTTAACTATGGCTACACCTTC. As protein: CSAHGQGVNYGYTF. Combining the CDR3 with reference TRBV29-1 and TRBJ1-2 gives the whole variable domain SAVISQKPSRDICQRGTSLTIQCQVDSQVTMMFWYRQQPGQSLTLIATANQGSEATYESGFVIDKFPISRPNLTFSTLTVSNMSPEDSSIYLCSAHGQGVNYGYTFGSGTRLTVV.

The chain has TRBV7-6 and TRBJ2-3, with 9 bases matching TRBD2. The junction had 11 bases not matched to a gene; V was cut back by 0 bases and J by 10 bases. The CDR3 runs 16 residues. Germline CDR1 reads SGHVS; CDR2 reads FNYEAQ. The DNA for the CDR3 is TGTGCCAGCAGCTTAGCGCACCAGCGGGGGGCGTCCGCGCAGTATTTT. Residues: CASSLAHQRGASAQYF.